The 23 T cell receptor beta chains reported below all come from one sample, sequenced in a study of blood T cell repertoires in COVID-19. Profiling relied on immunoSEQ multiplex PCR, and the TCRdb table lists in-frame clones only, not all of them. The sample lists tens of thousands of clones; around 75% were seen once. Material for sequencing was peripheral blood. Source of these receptors: a human donor in a cohort sampled during active COVID-19.

J is TRBJ2-5 and V is TRBV5-4, with a tentative D call TRBD2 (7 bases). The V gene's germline CDR1 is SGHNT and CDR2 YYREEE (reference sequence). The CDR3 length is 15 residues. V lost 6 bases and J lost 3, with 18 bases in between. The CDR3 DNA follows: TGTGCCAGCACCCTGGGGGCCAGCGGGAAAGAGACCCAGTACTTC. Its translation: CASTLGASGKETQYF.

The chain combines TRBV18 with TRBJ1-2; TRBD1 aligns across 8 bases. The CDR3 spans 16 residues. Trimming removed 0 bases from V and 4 bases from J; junction bases left unmatched: 7. Germline CDR1 is KGHSH and CDR2 is LQKENI. This CDR3 reads CASSPPSGGVSYGYTF. Here the CDR3 DNA reads TGTGCCAGCTCACCACCATCAGGGGGCGTGAGCTATGGCTACACCTTC. The full variable domain, in which reference TRBV18 and TRBJ1-2 provide the parts outside the CDR3, is NAGVMQNPRHLVRRRGQEARLRCSPMKGHSHVYWYRQLPEEGLKFMVYLQKENIIDESGMPKERFSAEFPKEGPSILRIQQVVRGDSAAYFCASSPPSGGVSYGYTFGSGTRLTVV.

The chain employs TRBV7-9 and TRBJ2-4; TRBD2 matches 16 bases. The CDR3 has 19 amino acids. CDR1 and CDR2 (germline): SEHNR, FQNEAQ (reference sequence). Unmatched junction bases numbered 10, after V lost 4 bases and J lost 4 bases. CDR3 region: CASSSGLAGGPGSKNIQYF. The CDR3 DNA follows: TGTGCCAGCAGCTCGGGACTAGCGGGAGGGCCAGGTTCTAAAAACATTCAGTACTTC.

The rearrangement joins TRBV4-1 to TRBJ2-1; 10 bases align to TRBD2. This CDR3 comprises 20 residues. V shed 0 bases and J 8 bases; nucleotides not matched to a gene: 19. CDR1 is MGHRA, CDR2 YSYEKL, per germline. The CDR3 DNA reads TGCGCCAGCAGCCAAGAGGGTATTAGAGCAATAGGGACTAGCGTGGATGAGCAGTTCTTC. It translates to CASSQEGIRAIGTSVDEQFF.

The sample holds one count of this clone. This chain links TRBV10-3 with TRBJ2-7, with TRBD2 matching 12 bases. J lost 1 base, V lost 0 bases, and 7 bases had no gene match. The CDR3 extends over 18 amino acids. Per germline, CDR1 ENHRY and CDR2 SYGVKD. The CDR3 spells CAISESGTSGRSSYEQYF. CDR3 in DNA: TGTGCCATCAGTGAGTCGGGGACTAGCGGGCGCTCGTCCTACGAGCAGTACTTC.

The chain is built from TRBV7-3 and TRBJ2-3; TRBD1 is a possible D gene (6 bases). Germline-derived CDR1 and CDR2 are SGHTA and FQGTGA. The CDR3 runs to 14 residues. Trimming stripped 5 bases from V and 0 bases from J, with 9 bases between. CDR3 DNA sequence: TGTGCCAGCAGCCCCGGACAGAGCACAGATACGCAGTATTTT. This encodes CASSPGQSTDTQYF.

The V gene is TRBV12-3 or TRBV12-4, the J gene TRBJ2-2; no firm D call. The germline V and J ends were trimmed by 2 bases and 7 bases, with 8 bases remaining between them. CDR3 length: 13 residues. CDR3 sequence: CASSLSSFGELFF. The DNA for the CDR3 is TGTGCCAGCAGTTTATCCTCCTTCGGGGAGCTGTTTTTT.

This clone was seen at least ten times. The chain is built from TRBV5-8 and TRBJ1-5, with 10 bases lining up with TRBD1. With 4 bases clipped from V and 2 bases from J, the junction kept 6 bases outside the gene matches. The CDR3 is made up of 16 amino acids. CDR1 SGHTS and CDR2 YDEGEE come from the germline V gene. As DNA, the CDR3 is TGTGCCAGCAGCCCGACAGGGGGCAGGGGCAATCAGCCCCAGCATTTT. This sequence encodes CASSPTGGRGNQPQHF. The full variable domain, rest sourced from reference TRBV5-8 and TRBJ1-5, is EAGVTQSPTHLIKTRGQQATLRCSPISGHTSVYWYQQALGLGLQFLLWYDEGEERNRGNFPPRFSGRQFPNYSSELNVNALELEDSALYLCASSPTGGRGNQPQHFGDGTRLSIL.

V gene TRBV19 combines with J gene TRBJ2-5, with D possibly TRBD1 on 6 matching bases. CDR3 length: 14 amino acids. V shed 1 base and J shed 1 base, with 7 bases lying between them. Germline V CDR1 and CDR2: LNHDA, SQIVND (reference sequence). The CDR3 region has the DNA TGTGCCAGTAGTATAGTGGACAGCCAAGAGACCCAGTACTTC. This encodes CASSIVDSQETQYF. The entire variable domain, with the rest obtained from reference TRBV19 and TRBJ2-5, is as follows: DGGITQSPKYLFRKEGQNVTLSCEQNLNHDAMYWYRQDPGQGLRLIYYSQIVNDFQKGDIAEGYSVSREKKESFPLTVTSAQKNPTAFYLCASSIVDSQETQYFGPGTRLLVL.

V usage is TRBV6-2 or TRBV6-3 and J usage is TRBJ2-7, with D maybe TRBD2 (6 bases). V gave up 6 bases and J gave up 3 bases, with 15 bases separating them. Looked up from germline, CDR1 is MNHEY and CDR2 is SVGEGT. The CDR3 runs 14 residues. DNA of the CDR3: TGTGCCAGCAGCTCGCGAGGGGAGGTCTACGAGCAGTACTTC. It encodes CASSSRGEVYEQYF.

Only a few counts were recorded for this clone. The rearrangement links TRBV7-8 to TRBJ1-5, with 9 bases that match TRBD1. This CDR3 comprises 17 residues. V dropped 5 bases and J dropped 1; count of bases not matched to a gene: 9. CDR1 is SGHVS and CDR2 is FQNEAQ in the germline V gene. CDR3 protein: CASSQDRGRGSNQPQHF. The DNA for the CDR3 is TGTGCCAGCAGCCAGGACAGGGGTAGGGGAAGCAATCAGCCCCAGCATTTT.

The chain uses TRBV6-6 and TRBJ1-1; 8 bases are a match to TRBD1. In germline, CDR1 is MNHNY, CDR2 SVGAGI (reference sequence). The CDR3 runs 15 residues. After removal of 6 bases from V and 1 base from J, the junction contained 7 bases not matched to a gene. The DNA of the CDR3 is TGTGCCAGCAGACCCGGACAGGGTGGGAACACTGAAGCTTTCTTT. Protein product: CASRPGQGGNTEAFF.

In DNA form, the CDR3 reads TGTGCCAGCAGTTGGGCAGGGGTTAGTAGCAATCAGCCCCAGCATTTT. Protein: CASSWAGVSSNQPQHF. This chain connects TRBV6-2 or TRBV6-3 to TRBJ1-5; D perhaps matches TRBD1 (6 bases). The CDR3 loop spans 16 amino acids. Germline V lookup: CDR1 MNHEY, CDR2 SVGEGT. Trimming pared 4 bases from V and 0 bases from J, leaving 13 bases between.

The chain combines TRBV2 with TRBJ2-3; no clear D gene. This CDR3 is 13 amino acids long. V shed 7 bases and J shed 0 bases, with 8 bases lying between them. CDR1 is SNHLY and CDR2 is FYNNEI in the germline V gene. The CDR3 loop reads CASMQVSTDTQYF. The CDR3 nucleotides are TGTGCCAGCATGCAGGTTAGCACAGATACGCAGTATTTT.

The CDR3 DNA sequence: TGTGCCAGCAGCGTAGCTCTAGCACTTGAGCAGTTCTTC. Its protein is CASSVALALEQFF. The chain is built from TRBV9 and TRBJ2-1, with D maybe TRBD2 (5 bases). The germline V gene encodes CDR1 SGDLS and CDR2 YYNGEE. This CDR3 comprises 13 residues. With 0 bases removed from V and 9 bases from J, the gap between germline ends came to 10 bases.

The chain has TRBV19 and TRBJ2-5; 7 bases match TRBD1. The V gene end was trimmed by 3 bases and the J gene end by 1 base; junction bases not matched to a gene: 2. Germline CDR1 reads LNHDA; CDR2 reads SQIVND (reference sequence). This CDR3 has 14 residues. Here the CDR3 reads CASSIDRAQETQYF. The CDR3 region has the DNA TGTGCCAGTAGTATTGACAGGGCCCAAGAGACCCAGTACTTC.

The chain employs TRBV10-3 and TRBJ2-1, with 10 positions matching TRBD2. Germline loops: CDR1 ENHRY, CDR2 SYGVKD. The CDR3 has 15 residues. V was pared by 4 bases and J by 5 bases, with 5 bases of the junction left unmatched. CDR3 sequence: CAISVTSGWDNEQFF. CDR3 bases: TGTGCCATCAGTGTGACTAGCGGGTGGGACAATGAGCAGTTCTTC.

V usage is TRBV7-9 and J usage is TRBJ2-5; 8 bases are shared with TRBD1. Germline trimming cut 3 bases from V and 5 bases from J; bases unmatched to any gene: 5. The CDR3 has 14 residues. Germline CDR1 is SEHNR and CDR2 is FQNEAQ (reference sequence). CDR3 bases: TGTGCCAGCAGCTTGAGGACAGGGAGGGAGACCCAGTACTTC. Its protein is CASSLRTGRETQYF.

This clone was counted between two and nine times. The V gene is TRBV7-8, the J gene TRBJ2-1; 11 bases align to TRBD2. In germline, CDR1 is SGHVS, CDR2 FQNEAQ. Trimming removed 5 bases from V and 8 bases from J; junction bases left unmatched: 8. The CDR3 is 15 residues long. The CDR3 is CASSQTSGAWHEQFF. CDR3 DNA: TGTGCCAGCAGCCAGACTAGCGGGGCGTGGCATGAGCAGTTCTTC.

The chain has TRBV9 and TRBJ2-7; the D gene is possibly TRBD1 (6 bases). Trimming shortened V by 4 bases and J by 5 bases, and 19 bases separated the two germline ends. In germline, CDR1 is SGDLS, CDR2 YYNGEE. There are 15 residues in the CDR3. Here the CDR3 reads CASSPQLGQGNEQYF. The CDR3 nucleotides read TGTGCCAGCAGCCCCCAGCTTGGTCAGGGGAACGAGCAGTACTTC.

The chain's CDR3 is CASSLSGSADEQFF. In DNA, the CDR3 is TGTGCCAGCAGCCTGAGCGGGAGTGCGGATGAGCAGTTCTTC. The V call is TRBV11-3, the J call TRBJ2-1; 8 bases match TRBD2. The germline gives CDR1 SGHNT, CDR2 YENEEA. The V segment lost 5 bases and the J segment 8 bases; nucleotides outside the gene matches: 8. This CDR3 has 14 residues.

The chain uses TRBV4-3 and TRBJ1-1; D gene unclear. The CDR3 extends over 14 amino acids. The V end was cut by 4 bases, the J end by 1 base, with 10 bases between. Germline CDR1 is LGHNA and CDR2 is YSLEER. In DNA form, the CDR3 reads TGCGCCAGCAGCCTACTAGCGGAGAACACTGAAGCTTTCTTT. This codes for CASSLLAENTEAFF.

The rearrangement joins TRBV19 to TRBJ1-5; 7 nucleotides align to TRBD1. Germline lookup yields CDR1 LNHDA and CDR2 SQIVND (reference sequence). V shed 5 bases, J shed 2 bases, and the junction held 6 bases outside the gene matches. This CDR3 has 15 residues. In DNA, the CDR3 is TGTGCCAGTAGTTTCCACGGACAGGGCAATCAGCCCCAGCATTTT. It translates to CASSFHGQGNQPQHF.